These 2 T cell receptor beta chains originate from one sample sequenced in a study of T cell responses to AZD1222 COVID-19 vaccine. The repertoire was sequenced with immunoSEQ multiplex PCR; TCRdb's copy has only in-frame clones and lacks some. Altogether over 150,000 clones are present, roughly 85% being singletons, with the ten largest covering about 1%. The source was peripheral blood, collected 28 days after the second AZD1222 dose. The receptors here all came from an adult who received the AZD1222 COVID-19 vaccine.

This chain joins TRBV9 and TRBJ2-7; TRBD1 matches 8 bases. The J segment lost 0 bases and the V segment lost 4 bases, leaving 6 bases of the junction unmatched. The germline V gene encodes CDR1 SGDLS and CDR2 YYNGEE. The CDR3 is made up of 15 amino acids. CDR3 sequence reads: CASSRGQAGSYEQYF. The CDR3 DNA sequence: TGTGCCAGCAGCAGGGGACAGGCAGGCTCCTACGAGCAGTACTTC.

Concerning this clone: At one end the junction does not follow the germline gene, possibly because of a read error. This sequence joins TRBV6-5 and TRBJ1-1; no clear D. The CDR3 spans 13 residues. Germline CDR1 is MNHEY and CDR2 is SVGAGI. The CDR3 sequence: CASIWQRNTEDFF. For the CDR3, the DNA is TGTGCCAGCATTTGGCAGCGGAACACTGAAGATTTCTTT.